This TCR beta chain was recovered during a study of breast tumors, draining lymph nodes, adjacent tissues. In its sample, this clonotype was seen many times. V was clipped by 2 bases and J by 0 bases, with 6 bases between them. Germline V gene sequence: CDR1 SGDLS, CDR2 YYNGEE. The CDR3 runs 14 residues. A single record per CDR3 protein comes from TCRdb applying MiXCR to the multiplex PCR reads. The sample shows fewer than 200,000 distinct CDR3 sequences, approximately 33% of them seen only once. Breast cancer patients provided tissue from their axillary draining lymph nodes. The sequenced sample consisted of axillary lymph node tissue. The chain couples TRBV9 to TRBJ2-1; D remains ambiguous. The TCR comes from a female donor with breast cancer. Some clones in this sample may be carry-over from other donors' samples. The CDR3 region is CASSVLVSYNEQFF. In DNA, the CDR3 is TGTGCCAGCAGCGTCCTAGTCTCCTACAATGAGCAGTTCTTC. The full variable domain, completed using reference TRBV9 and TRBJ2-1, is DSGVTQTPKHLITATGQRVTLRCSPRSGDLSVYWYQQSLDQGLQFLIQYYNGEERAKGNILERFSAQQFPDLHSELNLSSLELGDSALYFCASSVLVSYNEQFFGPGTRLTVL.